These T cell receptor beta chains were read from a single sample in a study of blood T cell repertoires in COVID-19. Measured with immunoSEQ multiplex PCR; TCRdb has only the in-frame clones, and not every one. This sample carries 55,000 to 65,000 clones, around 79% of them seen once, and the ten largest clones take roughly 3%. Specimen: peripheral blood. These receptors were obtained from a man in his 60s with acute or convalescent COVID-19. Both conserved end residues are part of each CDR3. Each record gives: J gene, clone size, D gene, V gene, CDR3 DNA, CDR3 protein. A D gene is named only where the DNA matches it firmly. For some rows the clone size is stated as once, few or many, or as a class when expanded; others skip it.

J gene: TRBJ2-1
clone size: .
D gene: TRBD1
V gene: TRBV14
CDR3 DNA: TGTGCCAGCAGCCAAGACCGGGACAGGGAGTATAGTGAGCAGTTCTTC
CDR3 protein: CASSQDRDREYSEQFF

J gene: TRBJ1-1
clone size: .
D gene: .
V gene: TRBV28
CDR3 DNA: TGTGCCAGCAGAATCGACAGGTCCCGGGCTTTCTTT
CDR3 protein: CASRIDRSRAFF

J gene: TRBJ1-6
clone size: .
D gene: .
V gene: TRBV5-5
CDR3 DNA: TGTGCCAGCAGCCCTTCGGGAGGGTACGATTCACCCCTCCACTTT
CDR3 protein: CASSPSGGYDSPLHF

J gene: TRBJ1-1
clone size: .
D gene: TRBD1
V gene: TRBV5-1
CDR3 DNA: TGCGCCAGCAGCTCCGGACAGGGCCCCGGCGGACCTGAAGCTTTCTTT
CDR3 protein: CASSSGQGPGGPEAFF

J gene: TRBJ1-4
clone size: .
D gene: TRBD1
V gene: TRBV7-9
CDR3 DNA: TGTGCCAGCAGCTTAGCGCGGGACAGGGAGGAAAAACTGTTTTTT
CDR3 protein: CASSLARDREEKLFF

J gene: TRBJ1-5
clone size: .
D gene: .
V gene: TRBV6-5
CDR3 DNA: TGTGCCAGCAGCTATACTCAGCGTACGCCCCAGCATTTT
CDR3 protein: CASSYTQRTPQHF

J gene: TRBJ1-2
clone size: .
D gene: TRBD1
V gene: TRBV19
CDR3 DNA: TGTGCCAGTAGTATAACAGGGGGAAATGGCTACACCTTC
CDR3 protein: CASSITGGNGYTF

J gene: TRBJ1-1
clone size: .
D gene: TRBD1
V gene: TRBV19
CDR3 DNA: TGTGCCAGTAGGGGGCAGGGGGCTGAAGCTTTCTTT
CDR3 protein: CASRGQGAEAFF

J gene: TRBJ1-5
clone size: .
D gene: .
V gene: TRBV9
CDR3 DNA: TGTGCCAGCAGCGTGACGGACAAGACGCCCCAGCATTTT
CDR3 protein: CASSVTDKTPQHF

J gene: TRBJ1-1
clone size: .
D gene: .
V gene: TRBV18
CDR3 DNA: TGTGCCAGCTCACCACGAGAGGGGAGGGCTTTCTTT
CDR3 protein: CASSPREGRAFF

J gene: TRBJ1-6
clone size: once
D gene: TRBD1
V gene: TRBV19
CDR3 DNA: TGTGCCAGTAATTACGGACAGGGGGCCCTCGTTGGTTCACCCCTCCACTTT
CDR3 protein: CASNYGQGALVGSPLHF

J gene: TRBJ1-2
clone size: .
D gene: .
V gene: TRBV12-3/TRBV12-4
CDR3 DNA: TGTGCCAGCAGTTTCACGGGGATGGGTGGCTACACCTTC
CDR3 protein: CASSFTGMGGYTF

J gene: TRBJ1-2
clone size: .
D gene: .
V gene: TRBV18
CDR3 DNA: TGTGCCAGCTCACCGTTGCAGGGTGACGGCTACACCTTC
CDR3 protein: CASSPLQGDGYTF

J gene: TRBJ2-6
clone size: .
D gene: TRBD2
V gene: TRBV28
CDR3 DNA: TGTGCCAGCAGTCCCGGACTAGCGGGGGGACCCTATTCTCTGAGGGCCAACGTCCTGACTTTC
CDR3 protein: CASSPGLAGGPYSLRANVLTF

J gene: TRBJ1-4
clone size: .
D gene: TRBD1
V gene: TRBV4-1
CDR3 DNA: TGCGCCAGCAGCCAAGAGGGGTCGACAGGGGGAGGTGAAAAACTGTTTTTT
CDR3 protein: CASSQEGSTGGGEKLFF

J gene: TRBJ1-2
clone size: .
D gene: .
V gene: TRBV7-9
CDR3 DNA: TGTGCCAGCAGCTTTACCAGGAATGGCTACACCTTC
CDR3 protein: CASSFTRNGYTF

J gene: TRBJ1-1
clone size: few
D gene: .
V gene: TRBV24-1
CDR3 DNA: TGTGCCACCAGTGACAGGGGCAAAGCTTTCTTT
CDR3 protein: CATSDRGKAFF

J gene: TRBJ1-5
clone size: .
D gene: .
V gene: TRBV6-1
CDR3 DNA: TGTGCCAGCAGGGAACGACAGGTATATAGCAATCAGCCCCAGCATTTT
CDR3 protein: CASRERQVYSNQPQHF

J gene: TRBJ1-5
clone size: .
D gene: .
V gene: TRBV7-9
CDR3 DNA: TGTGCCAGCAGCTTAGACGGTCAGCCCCAGCATTTT
CDR3 protein: CASSLDGQPQHF

J gene: TRBJ2-1
clone size: .
D gene: .
V gene: TRBV5-1
CDR3 DNA: TGCGCCAGCAGCTTGGTTCCGGGAAGCGCCTACAATGAGCAGTTCTTC
CDR3 protein: CASSLVPGSAYNEQFF

J gene: TRBJ1-2
clone size: .
D gene: TRBD1
V gene: TRBV7-9
CDR3 DNA: TGTGCCAGCAGCTCACAAACAGGGGGAGTAGAAGGCTACACCTTC
CDR3 protein: CASSSQTGGVEGYTF

J gene: TRBJ1-6
clone size: .
D gene: .
V gene: TRBV7-2
CDR3 DNA: TGTGCCAGCAGCTTGAAGACAGAGACACCCCTCCACTTT
CDR3 protein: CASSLKTETPLHF

J gene: TRBJ2-3
clone size: .
D gene: .
V gene: TRBV11-3
CDR3 DNA: TGTGCCAGCAGCTTAGCGGGGGTCAGCACAGATACGCAGTATTTT
CDR3 protein: CASSLAGVSTDTQYF

J gene: TRBJ2-7
clone size: .
D gene: .
V gene: TRBV6-6
CDR3 DNA: TGTGCCAGCAGTTACGGACAGACAACGAGGGAGCAGTACTTC
CDR3 protein: CASSYGQTTREQYF

J gene: TRBJ1-4
clone size: .
D gene: .
V gene: TRBV4-1
CDR3 DNA: TGCGCCAGCAGCCAAGATAGGGGCAGCAGTAATGAAAAACTGTTTTTT
CDR3 protein: CASSQDRGSSNEKLFF

J gene: TRBJ1-1
clone size: few
D gene: TRBD1
V gene: TRBV30
CDR3 DNA: TGTGCCTGGAGTCCCCGACAGGGGGCCCCCGCAGCTTTCTTT
CDR3 protein: CAWSPRQGAPAAFF

J gene: TRBJ1-1
clone size: .
D gene: .
V gene: TRBV6-6
CDR3 DNA: TGTGCCAGCAGACGCTCGGGGAGGGTAGACACTGAAGCTTTCTTT
CDR3 protein: CASRRSGRVDTEAFF

J gene: TRBJ1-5
clone size: once
D gene: .
V gene: TRBV12-3/TRBV12-4
CDR3 DNA: TGTGCCAGCAGTTTCAGCGGGAGTCAGCCCCAGCATTTT
CDR3 protein: CASSFSGSQPQHF

J gene: TRBJ1-3
clone size: .
D gene: .
V gene: TRBV20-1
CDR3 DNA: TGCAGTGCTAGTGAGGGGAGCTCTGGAAACACCATATATTTT
CDR3 protein: CSASEGSSGNTIYF

J gene: TRBJ2-1
clone size: .
D gene: .
V gene: TRBV10-3
CDR3 DNA: TGTGCCATCAGTGACAGCTCCTACAATGAGCAGTTCTTC
CDR3 protein: CAISDSSYNEQFF

J gene: TRBJ2-7
clone size: .
D gene: TRBD2
V gene: TRBV7-2
CDR3 DNA: TGTGCCAGCAGCTACAACGGGGGACTACTCTCGGGGGAGCAGTACTTC
CDR3 protein: CASSYNGGLLSGEQYF

J gene: TRBJ2-1
clone size: .
D gene: TRBD2
V gene: TRBV7-2
CDR3 DNA: TGTGCCAGCAGCTCACGGAGCGGGGGGGAGCGTGAGCAGTTCTTC
CDR3 protein: CASSSRSGGEREQFF

J gene: TRBJ2-7
clone size: .
D gene: .
V gene: TRBV9
CDR3 DNA: TGTGCCAGCAGCTCACCTAGCTACGAGCAGTACTTC
CDR3 protein: CASSSPSYEQYF

J gene: TRBJ2-5
clone size: .
D gene: TRBD2
V gene: TRBV7-2
CDR3 DNA: TGTGCCAGCAGCCCCTTTAGACGGGGGGGCCAAGAGACCCAGTACTTC
CDR3 protein: CASSPFRRGGQETQYF

J gene: TRBJ1-6
clone size: .
D gene: .
V gene: TRBV7-9
CDR3 DNA: TGTGCCAGCAGCTTAGCCCCGTCTGGGTGGGTCACGGGTTCACCCCTCCACTTT
CDR3 protein: CASSLAPSGWVTGSPLHF

J gene: TRBJ2-2
clone size: .
D gene: TRBD2
V gene: TRBV5-1
CDR3 DNA: TGCGCCAGCAGCTTACTAGCGGGGGCCCACACCGGGGAGCTGTTTTTT
CDR3 protein: CASSLLAGAHTGELFF

J gene: TRBJ1-1
clone size: .
D gene: .
V gene: TRBV10-3
CDR3 DNA: TGTGCCATCGGGGGGGTCGTGGGTGAAGCTTTCTTT
CDR3 protein: CAIGGVVGEAFF

J gene: TRBJ1-3
clone size: medium-sized
D gene: .
V gene: TRBV7-9
CDR3 DNA: TGTGCCAGCAGCTTAAGAGACTCTGGAAACACCATATATTTT
CDR3 protein: CASSLRDSGNTIYF

J gene: TRBJ1-1
clone size: .
D gene: .
V gene: TRBV30
CDR3 DNA: TGTGCCTGGAGTCCCCAGGTTGAAGCTTTCTTT
CDR3 protein: CAWSPQVEAFF

J gene: TRBJ2-2
clone size: few
D gene: .
V gene: TRBV7-2
CDR3 DNA: TGTGCCAGCAGCCCTTGGAGCGAAAACACCGGGGAGCTGTTTTTT
CDR3 protein: CASSPWSENTGELFF

J gene: TRBJ2-3
clone size: .
D gene: .
V gene: TRBV11-3
CDR3 DNA: TGTGCCAGCAGCTTAACGGGGGGCTTCACAGATACGCAGTATTTT
CDR3 protein: CASSLTGGFTDTQYF

J gene: TRBJ2-7
clone size: .
D gene: TRBD2
V gene: TRBV4-1
CDR3 DNA: TGCGCCAGCAGCCAACAAGACGGACTTAGCGGGCCCTACGAGCAGTACTTC
CDR3 protein: CASSQQDGLSGPYEQYF